A single sample is the source of the 8 T cell receptor beta chains below, sequenced in a study of CD8+CD57+ T cells in acquired aplastic anemia. Researchers used genomic DNA as the template to profile TCR beta VDJ and CDR3. TCRdb ran MiXCR on the reads and lists one entry per CDR3 protein. The sample holds 150,000 to 200,000 distinct CDR3 sequences, 63% seen once. Sequenced input: sorted CD4+, CD8+, or CD8+CD57+ T cells (not recorded which) from PBMCs. The receptors were sampled from a human donor in good health.

The chain uses TRBV6-4 and TRBJ2-3; the match to TRBD2 covers 15 bases. The V segment lost 5 bases and the J segment 6 bases; nucleotides outside the gene matches: 6. The CDR3 extends over 16 amino acids. Germline V gene data show CDR1 as MRHNA and CDR2 as SNTAGT. The CDR3 protein is CASSRTSGGERDTQYF. CDR3 nucleotide sequence: TGTGCCAGCAGTCGGACTAGCGGGGGGGAGAGGGATACGCAGTATTTT.

This chain connects TRBV2 to TRBJ1-1; D remains ambiguous. Per the germline V gene, CDR1 is SNHLY and CDR2 is FYNNEI. Between the trimmed V and J ends, which lost 6 bases and 3 bases, there was a span of 5 bases. The CDR3 has 11 amino acids. CDR3 loop: CASRIYTEAFF. The CDR3 coding sequence is TGTGCCAGCAGAATTTACACTGAAGCTTTCTTT.

The V call is TRBV15, the J call TRBJ1-3; D uncertain. Germline V CDR1 and CDR2: LNHNV, YYDKDF (reference sequence). The CDR3 is 12 residues long. The V gene lost 0 bases and the J gene lost 7 bases, with 4 bases spanning the gap. CDR3 amino acids: CATSRDTNTIYF. In nucleotides, the CDR3 is TGTGCCACCAGCAGAGATACGAACACCATATATTTT.

This clonotype was seen many times. The chain couples TRBV15 to TRBJ2-1; D remains unclear. The CDR3 spans 16 residues. Per germline, CDR1 LNHNV and CDR2 YYDKDF (reference sequence). The V gene lost 0 bases and the J gene lost 6 bases, with 15 bases spanning the gap. CDR3 residues: CATSREILLGRNEQFF. Written as DNA, the CDR3 is TGTGCCACCAGCAGAGAAATTCTTCTAGGCCGCAATGAGCAGTTCTTC.

This clonotype appeared many times. V and J are TRBV5-1 and TRBJ2-7; the D is unclear. The CDR3 runs to 13 residues. Germline V gives CDR1 SGHRS, CDR2 YFSETQ. Trimming removed 0 bases from V and 3 bases from J, with 7 bases in between. The CDR3 coding sequence is TGCGCCAGCAGCTTGGTAGGCAACTACGAGCAGTACTTC. Amino acids: CASSLVGNYEQYF.

The chain has TRBV7-8 and TRBJ1-4; D is unclear. The CDR3 loop spans 15 amino acids. Looked up from germline, CDR1 is SGHVS and CDR2 is FQNEAQ. V lost 0 bases and J lost 4, with 9 bases in between. The CDR3 loop reads CASSLALHLNEKLFF. The DNA for the CDR3 is TGTGCCAGCAGCTTAGCTTTACACCTTAATGAAAAACTGTTTTTT.

This clonotype has a count of ten or more. The gene calls are TRBV12-3 or TRBV12-4 and TRBJ2-7; D is possibly TRBD1 (6 bases). This CDR3 is 15 amino acids long. V was cut by 3 bases and J by 6 bases, with 18 bases left in between. CDR3 amino acids: CASSLSSGVWREQYF. In DNA form, the CDR3 reads TGTGCCAGCAGTTTGAGCTCAGGGGTTTGGCGCGAGCAGTACTTC.

In DNA form, the CDR3 reads TGTGCCTGGAGTCTGGCAGGGGGGCAGACCCAGTACTTC. This encodes CAWSLAGGQTQYF. V usage is TRBV30 and J usage is TRBJ2-5; perhaps TRBD1 as D (7 bases). Between the trimmed V and J ends, which lost 2 bases and 6 bases, there was a span of 13 bases. CDR3 length: 13 amino acids. CDR1 and CDR2 from the germline V gene are GTSNPN and SVGIG (reference sequence).